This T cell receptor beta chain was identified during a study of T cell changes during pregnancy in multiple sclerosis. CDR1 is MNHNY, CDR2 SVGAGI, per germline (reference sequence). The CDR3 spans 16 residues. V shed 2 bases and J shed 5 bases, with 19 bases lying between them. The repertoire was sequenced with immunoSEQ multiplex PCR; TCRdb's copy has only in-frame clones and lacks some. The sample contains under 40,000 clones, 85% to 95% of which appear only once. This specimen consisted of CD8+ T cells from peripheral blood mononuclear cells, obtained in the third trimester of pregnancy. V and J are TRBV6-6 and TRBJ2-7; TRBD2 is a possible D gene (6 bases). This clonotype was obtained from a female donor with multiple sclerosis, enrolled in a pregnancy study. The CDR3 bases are TGTGCCAGCAGTTACCCGGACGGAGGGATCAGCGACGAGCAGTACTTC. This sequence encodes CASSYPDGGISDEQYF.